The rows below give T cell receptor beta chains drawn from one sample of a study of shared clonotypes between healthy human individuals. Assay used: immunoSEQ multiplex PCR; TCRdb lists only in-frame clones, some missing. The sample carries 2 million to 2.5 million clones, about 94% recorded once. The sequenced sample was naive CD4+ T cells sorted from blood. These receptors were taken from a man between 18 and 29 years old in good health. The CDR3 runs from the conserved cysteine through the conserved F or W. D genes are given only for firm matches. Not all rows give a size; the values are once, few, many and, for expanded clones, a class.

D	V	size	J	CDR3	DNA
.	TRBV27	.	TRBJ2-4	CASMDSRPKNIQYF	TGTGCCAGCATGGATTCGCGGCCCAAAAACATTCAGTACTTC
TRBD1	TRBV28	.	TRBJ1-1	CASRPPGQGRGAEAFF	TGTGCCAGCAGACCACCGGGACAGGGAAGAGGGGCTGAAGCTTTCTTT
TRBD2	TRBV6-4	.	TRBJ2-2	CASSPLPLAGVVRTGELFF	TGTGCCAGCAGCCCACTGCCACTAGCGGGAGTCGTTCGGACCGGGGAGCTGTTTTTT
TRBD2	TRBV2	.	TRBJ2-5	CASSELAGTTQYF	TGTGCCAGCAGCGAACTAGCGGGGACGACCCAGTACTTC
.	TRBV11-2	.	TRBJ2-5	CASSLEGSYQETQYF	TGTGCCAGCAGCTTAGAGGGCAGCTACCAAGAGACCCAGTACTTC
.	TRBV4-1	.	TRBJ1-2	CASSQSTGNYGYTF	TGCGCCAGCAGCCAATCGACAGGAAACTATGGCTACACCTTC
.	TRBV27	.	TRBJ2-7	CASSLNPSSYEQYF	TGTGCCAGCAGTTTAAACCCGAGCTCCTACGAGCAGTACTTC
.	TRBV6-6	.	TRBJ1-1	CASSDLGDGNTEAFF	TGTGCCAGCAGTGACCTGGGGGATGGGAACACTGAAGCTTTCTTT
TRBD1	TRBV4-1	.	TRBJ1-2	CASSQGRARGRRGYTF	TGCGCCAGCAGCCAAGGTCGTGCCAGGGGGCGGAGAGGCTACACCTTC
.	TRBV5-4	.	TRBJ2-5	CASSASTTREETQYF	TGTGCCAGCAGCGCCTCTACCACTAGGGAAGAGACCCAGTACTTC
.	TRBV6-1	.	TRBJ1-2	CASSVQDTAIGYTF	TGTGCCAGCAGTGTACAAGACACCGCGATTGGCTACACCTTC
.	TRBV10-1	.	TRBJ2-7	CASSPGNAYEQYF	TGCGCCAGTTCTCCAGGGAACGCCTACGAGCAGTACTTC
.	TRBV2	.	TRBJ1-2	CASKLSDAVYGYTF	TGTGCCAGCAAGCTCAGTGATGCCGTCTATGGCTACACCTTC
.	TRBV6-1	.	TRBJ2-5	CASRTQETQYF	TGTGCCAGCAGGACTCAAGAGACCCAGTACTTC
.	TRBV30	.	TRBJ2-2	CAWSIGGLGELFF	TGTGCCTGGAGTATTGGGGGGCTGGGGGAGCTGTTTTTT
.	TRBV5-1	once	TRBJ1-2	CASSLAEWTSNYGYTF	TGCGCCAGCAGCTTGGCCGAGTGGACCTCTAACTATGGCTACACCTTC
TRBD1	TRBV5-1	once	TRBJ2-7	CASSLEQGAYEQYF	TGCGCCAGCAGCTTGGAGCAGGGGGCTTACGAGCAGTACTTC
TRBD1	TRBV6-1	.	TRBJ1-1	CASSGQGGVNTEAFF	TGTGCCAGCAGTGGGCAGGGGGGAGTGAACACTGAAGCTTTCTTT
TRBD1	TRBV5-1	.	TRBJ2-1	CASSFDREREQFF	TGCGCCAGCAGCTTCGACAGGGAGCGAGAGCAGTTCTTC
.	TRBV10-1	.	TRBJ2-7	CASSEQGGSYEQYF	TGCGCCAGCAGTGAGCAGGGTGGCTCCTACGAGCAGTACTTC
.	TRBV4-1	.	TRBJ2-3	CASSQDPGAITDTQYF	TGCGCCAGCAGCCAAGATCCAGGGGCCATCACAGATACGCAGTATTTT
.	TRBV7-9	.	TRBJ2-5	CASSFSGKETQYF	TGTGCCAGCAGCTTTTCAGGGAAGGAGACCCAGTACTTC
.	TRBV5-1	.	TRBJ2-5	CASSPGQTPQETQYF	TGCGCCAGCAGCCCAGGACAGACCCCTCAGGAGACCCAGTACTTC
.	TRBV11-2	.	TRBJ1-1	CASSLTGTEAFF	TGTGCCAGCAGCTTAACAGGCACTGAAGCTTTCTTT
TRBD1	TRBV2	.	TRBJ1-1	CASSGGQGGMNTEAFF	TGTGCCAGCAGTGGAGGACAGGGGGGGATGAACACTGAAGCTTTCTTT
TRBD1	TRBV4-1	.	TRBJ1-2	CASSPRDRDGYTF	TGCGCCAGCAGCCCCCGGGACAGAGATGGCTACACCTTC
TRBD1	TRBV5-1	.	TRBJ2-1	CASSLGTGGNNEQFF	TGCGCCAGCAGCTTGGGGACAGGGGGAAACAATGAGCAGTTCTTC
TRBD2	TRBV27	.	TRBJ2-1	CASSGTSGVYNEQFF	TGTGCCAGCAGCGGGACTAGCGGGGTGTACAATGAGCAGTTCTTC
.	TRBV5-1	.	TRBJ2-5	CASSQDRGAQYF	TGCGCCAGCAGCCAAGACCGCGGGGCCCAGTACTTC
.	TRBV6-5	once	TRBJ2-1	CASSTGLASNEQFF	TGTGCCAGCAGTACTGGGCTAGCTTCCAATGAGCAGTTCTTC
TRBD2	TRBV4-1	.	TRBJ2-1	CASSQIRLAGGRDEQFF	TGCGCCAGCAGCCAAATACGACTAGCGGGGGGGCGGGATGAGCAGTTCTTC
.	TRBV1	.	TRBJ2-7	CTSSHSRRGRQGADEQYF	TGCACCAGCAGCCATTCTAGACGGGGAAGGCAGGGGGCCGACGAGCAGTACTTC
.	TRBV25-1	.	TRBJ2-1	CASSPPPGGSHSYNEQFF	TGTGCCAGCAGTCCTCCCCCCGGTGGGAGCCACTCCTACAATGAGCAGTTCTTC
TRBD1	TRBV7-9	.	TRBJ1-5	CASSSLGQANQPQHF	TGTGCCAGCAGCTCGCTTGGACAGGCAAATCAGCCCCAGCATTTT
.	TRBV10-3	once	TRBJ1-4	CASGGGGAEKLFF	TGTGCCTCCGGCGGGGGTGGGGCCGAAAAACTGTTTTTT
.	TRBV2	.	TRBJ1-6	CASTRRGSYNSPLHF	TGTGCCAGCACCCGGCGGGGGAGTTATAATTCACCCCTCCACTTT
TRBD1	TRBV19	.	TRBJ1-6	CASSMGTGGNSPLHF	TGTGCCAGTAGTATGGGGACAGGGGGTAATTCACCCCTCCACTTT
.	TRBV27	.	TRBJ1-2	CASSSTPYGYTF	TGTGCCAGCAGTTCCACCCCGTATGGCTACACCTTC
.	TRBV5-1	once	TRBJ2-1	CASSLAGPYNEQFF	TGCGCCAGCAGCTTGGCGGGGCCCTACAATGAGCAGTTCTTC
.	TRBV2	.	TRBJ2-6	CASELLSGANVLTF	TGTGCCAGCGAATTACTCTCTGGGGCCAACGTCCTGACTTTC
.	TRBV6-5	.	TRBJ1-1	CASSLALGTEAFF	TGTGCCAGCAGTCTCGCCTTAGGCACTGAAGCTTTCTTT
.	TRBV7-9	.	TRBJ2-3	CASSLVPDTQYF	TGTGCCAGCAGCTTAGTCCCAGATACGCAGTATTTT
.	TRBV27	.	TRBJ1-6	CASSLQRLPGVSPLHF	TGTGCCAGCAGTTTACAAAGGCTACCCGGGGTTTCACCCCTCCACTTT
.	TRBV2	.	TRBJ2-7	CASSDQGLKGDEQYF	TGTGCCAGCAGTGACCAGGGCCTCAAGGGGGACGAGCAGTACTTC
.	TRBV30	.	TRBJ2-2	CAWSWNSDTGELFF	TGTGCCTGGAGTTGGAACTCGGACACCGGGGAGCTGTTTTTT
TRBD1	TRBV7-8	.	TRBJ1-5	CASSHGQGGNQPQHF	TGTGCCAGCAGTCATGGACAGGGGGGCAATCAGCCCCAGCATTTT